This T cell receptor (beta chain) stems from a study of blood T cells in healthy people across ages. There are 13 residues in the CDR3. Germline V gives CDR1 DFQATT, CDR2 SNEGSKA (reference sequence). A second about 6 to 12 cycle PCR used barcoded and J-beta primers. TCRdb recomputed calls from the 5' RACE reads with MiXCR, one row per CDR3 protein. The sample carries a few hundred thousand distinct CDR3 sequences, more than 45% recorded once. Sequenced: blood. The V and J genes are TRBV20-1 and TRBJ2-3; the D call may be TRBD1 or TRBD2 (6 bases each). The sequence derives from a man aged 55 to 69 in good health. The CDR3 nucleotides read TGCACCGCGATGGGGGGACAAACAGATACGCAGTATTTT. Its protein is CTAMGGQTDTQYF.